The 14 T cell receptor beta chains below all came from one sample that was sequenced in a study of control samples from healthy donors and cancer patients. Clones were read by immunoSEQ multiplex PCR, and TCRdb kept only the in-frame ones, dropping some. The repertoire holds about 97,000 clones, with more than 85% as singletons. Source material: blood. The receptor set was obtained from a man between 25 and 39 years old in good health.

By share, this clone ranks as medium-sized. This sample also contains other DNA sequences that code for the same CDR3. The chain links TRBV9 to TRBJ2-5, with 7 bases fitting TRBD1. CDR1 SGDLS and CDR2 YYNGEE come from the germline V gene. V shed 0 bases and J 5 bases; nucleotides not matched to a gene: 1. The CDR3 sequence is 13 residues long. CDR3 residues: CASSVARGETQYF. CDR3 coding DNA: TGTGCCAGCAGCGTAGCCAGGGGGGAGACCCAGTACTTC.

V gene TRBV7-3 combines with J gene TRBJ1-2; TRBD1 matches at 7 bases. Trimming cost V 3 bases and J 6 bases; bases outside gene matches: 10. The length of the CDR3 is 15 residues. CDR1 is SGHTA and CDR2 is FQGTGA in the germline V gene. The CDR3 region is CASSFPGGVMHGYTF. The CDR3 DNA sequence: TGTGCCAGCAGCTTCCCAGGGGGGGTAATGCATGGCTACACCTTC.

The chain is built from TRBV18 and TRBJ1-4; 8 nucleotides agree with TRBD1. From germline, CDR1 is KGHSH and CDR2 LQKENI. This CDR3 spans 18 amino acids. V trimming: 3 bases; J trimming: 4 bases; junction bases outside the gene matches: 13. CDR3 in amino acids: CASSPLSLTQGGNEKLFF. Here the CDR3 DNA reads TGTGCCAGCTCACCCCTAAGCCTTACACAGGGGGGTAATGAAAAACTGTTTTTT.

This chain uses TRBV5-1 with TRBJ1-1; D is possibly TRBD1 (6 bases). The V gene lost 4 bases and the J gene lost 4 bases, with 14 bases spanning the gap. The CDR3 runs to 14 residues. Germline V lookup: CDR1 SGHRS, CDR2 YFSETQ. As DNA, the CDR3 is TGCGCCAGCAGCGTACAGGGAGGCGGCACTGAAGCTTTCTTT. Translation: CASSVQGGGTEAFF.

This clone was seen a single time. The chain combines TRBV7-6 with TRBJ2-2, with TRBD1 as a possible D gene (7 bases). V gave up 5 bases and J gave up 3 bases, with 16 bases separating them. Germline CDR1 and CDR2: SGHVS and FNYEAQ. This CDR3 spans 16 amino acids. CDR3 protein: CASSLTSRGDTGELFF. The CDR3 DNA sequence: TGTGCCAGCAGCCTGACCAGCAGGGGGGACACCGGGGAGCTGTTTTTT.

The CDR3 DNA reads TGTGCCAGCAGTTCGATAGCGGAGACAGATACGCAGTATTTT. It codes for CASSSIAETDTQYF. The chain links TRBV6-8 to TRBJ2-3, with D maybe TRBD2 (6 bases). The germline V and J ends were trimmed by 4 bases and 3 bases, with 11 bases remaining between them. CDR1 and CDR2 (germline): MNHGY, SAAAGT. CDR3 size: 14 residues.

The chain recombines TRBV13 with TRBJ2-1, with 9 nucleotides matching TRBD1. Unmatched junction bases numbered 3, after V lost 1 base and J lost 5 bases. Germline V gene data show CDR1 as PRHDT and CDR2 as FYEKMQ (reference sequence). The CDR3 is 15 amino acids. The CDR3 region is CASSLVGTGNNEQFF. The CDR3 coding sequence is TGTGCCAGCAGCTTAGTGGGGACAGGGAACAATGAGCAGTTCTTC.

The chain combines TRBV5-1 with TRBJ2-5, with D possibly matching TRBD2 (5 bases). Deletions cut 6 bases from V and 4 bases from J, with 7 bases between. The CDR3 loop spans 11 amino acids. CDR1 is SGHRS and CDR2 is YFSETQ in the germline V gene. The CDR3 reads CASTRGETQYF. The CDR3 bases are TGCGCCAGCACCCGGGGAGAGACCCAGTACTTC.

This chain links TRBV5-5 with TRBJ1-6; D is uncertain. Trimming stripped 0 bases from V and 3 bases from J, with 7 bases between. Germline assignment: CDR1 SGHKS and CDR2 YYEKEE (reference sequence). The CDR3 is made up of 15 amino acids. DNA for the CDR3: TGTGCCAGCAGCTTGGCAAATTTCTATAATTCACCCCTCCACTTT. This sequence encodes CASSLANFYNSPLHF. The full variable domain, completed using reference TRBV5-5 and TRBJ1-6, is DAGVTQSPTHLIKTRGQQVTLRCSPISGHKSVSWYQQVLGQGPQFIFQYYEKEERGRGNFPDRFSARQFPNYSSELNVNALLLGDSALYLCASSLANFYNSPLHFGNGTRLTVT.

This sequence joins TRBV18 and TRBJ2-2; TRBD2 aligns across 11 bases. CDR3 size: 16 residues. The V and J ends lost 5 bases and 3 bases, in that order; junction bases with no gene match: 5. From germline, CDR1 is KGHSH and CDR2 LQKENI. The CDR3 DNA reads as TGTGCCAGCTCAGCCCGACTAGCGGGACACACCGGGGAGCTGTTTTTT. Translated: CASSARLAGHTGELFF.

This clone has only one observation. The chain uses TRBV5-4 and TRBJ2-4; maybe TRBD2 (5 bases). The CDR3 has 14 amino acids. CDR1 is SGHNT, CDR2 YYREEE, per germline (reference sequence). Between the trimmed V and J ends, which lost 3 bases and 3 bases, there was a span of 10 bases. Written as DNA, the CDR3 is TGTGCCAGCAGCTCGCGCGAGGGCAAAAACATTCAGTACTTC. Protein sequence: CASSSREGKNIQYF. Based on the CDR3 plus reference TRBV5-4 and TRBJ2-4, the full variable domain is ETGVTQSPTHLIKTRGQQVTLRCSSQSGHNTVSWYQQALGQGPQFIFQYYREEENGRGNFPPRFSGLQFPNYSSELNVNALELDDSALYLCASSSREGKNIQYFGAGTRLSVL.

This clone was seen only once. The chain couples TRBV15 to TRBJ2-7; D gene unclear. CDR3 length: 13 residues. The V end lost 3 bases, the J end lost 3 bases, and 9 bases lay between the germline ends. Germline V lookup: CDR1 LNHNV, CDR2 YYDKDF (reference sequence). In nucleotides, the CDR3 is TGTGCCACCAGCAGCCCCCACCACTACGAGCAGTACTTC. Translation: CATSSPHHYEQYF. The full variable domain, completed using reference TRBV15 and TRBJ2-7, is DAMVIQNPRYQVTQFGKPVTLSCSQTLNHNVMYWYQQKSSQAPKLLFHYYDKDFNNEADTPDNFQSRRPNTSFCFLDIRSPGLGDTAMYLCATSSPHHYEQYFGPGTRLTVT.

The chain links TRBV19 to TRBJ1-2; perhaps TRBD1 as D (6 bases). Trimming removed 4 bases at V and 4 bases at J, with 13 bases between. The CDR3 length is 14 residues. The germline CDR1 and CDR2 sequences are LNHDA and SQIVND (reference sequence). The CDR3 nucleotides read TGTGCCAGTAGTAGGACGACAGGAGTCTATGGCTACACCTTC. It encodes CASSRTTGVYGYTF.

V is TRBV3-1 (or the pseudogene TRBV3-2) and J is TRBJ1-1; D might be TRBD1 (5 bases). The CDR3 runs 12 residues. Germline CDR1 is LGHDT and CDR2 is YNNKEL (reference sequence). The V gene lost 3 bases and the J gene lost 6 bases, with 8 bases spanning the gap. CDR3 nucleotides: TGTGCCAGCAGCCAGGTAGGGGCTGAAGCTTTCTTT. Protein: CASSQVGAEAFF.